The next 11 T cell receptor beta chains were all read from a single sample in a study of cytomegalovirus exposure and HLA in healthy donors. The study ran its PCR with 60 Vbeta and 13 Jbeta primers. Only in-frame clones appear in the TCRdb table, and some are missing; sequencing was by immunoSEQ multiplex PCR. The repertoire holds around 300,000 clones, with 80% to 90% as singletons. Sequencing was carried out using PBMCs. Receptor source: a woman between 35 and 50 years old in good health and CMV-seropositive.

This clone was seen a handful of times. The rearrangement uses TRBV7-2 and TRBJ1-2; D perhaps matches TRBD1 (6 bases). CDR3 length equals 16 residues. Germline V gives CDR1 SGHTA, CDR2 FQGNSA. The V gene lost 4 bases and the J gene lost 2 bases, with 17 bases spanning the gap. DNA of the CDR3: TGTGCCAGCAGCTCCCCCTGGGGGCAGGGCAACTATGGCTACACCTTC. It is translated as CASSSPWGQGNYGYTF.

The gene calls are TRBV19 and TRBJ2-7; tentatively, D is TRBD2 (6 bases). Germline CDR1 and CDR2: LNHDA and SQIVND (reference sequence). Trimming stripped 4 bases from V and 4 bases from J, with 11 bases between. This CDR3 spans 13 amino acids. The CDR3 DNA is TGTGCCAGTAGTAGGGAAAGCGGGTACGAGCAGTACTTC. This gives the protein CASSRESGYEQYF.

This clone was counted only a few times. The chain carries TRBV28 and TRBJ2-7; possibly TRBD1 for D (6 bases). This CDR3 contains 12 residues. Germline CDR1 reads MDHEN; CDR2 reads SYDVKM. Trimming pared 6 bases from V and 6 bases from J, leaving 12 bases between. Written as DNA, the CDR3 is TGTGCCAGCAGGACAGGCCCCGCCGAGCAGTACTTC. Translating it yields CASRTGPAEQYF.

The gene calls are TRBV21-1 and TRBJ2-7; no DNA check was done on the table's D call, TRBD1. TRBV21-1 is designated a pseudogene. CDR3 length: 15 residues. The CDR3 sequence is CASSKKQGAQGEQYF. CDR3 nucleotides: TGTGCCAGCAGCAAAAAACAGGGGGCGCAGGGGGAGCAGTACTTC.

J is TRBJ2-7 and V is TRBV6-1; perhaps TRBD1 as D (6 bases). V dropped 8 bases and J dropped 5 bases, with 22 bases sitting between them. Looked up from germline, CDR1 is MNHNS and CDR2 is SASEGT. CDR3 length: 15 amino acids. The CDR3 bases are TGTGCCAGCGGGTTAGGGGGAATGAATAACGACGAGCAGTACTTC. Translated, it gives CASGLGGMNNDEQYF.

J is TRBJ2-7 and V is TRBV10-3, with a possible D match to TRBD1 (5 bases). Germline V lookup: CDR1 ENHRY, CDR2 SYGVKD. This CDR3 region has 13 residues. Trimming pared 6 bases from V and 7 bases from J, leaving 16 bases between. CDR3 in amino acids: CAIRSRDLGEQYF. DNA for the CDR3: TGTGCCATCAGATCCAGGGATCTGGGTGAGCAGTACTTC.

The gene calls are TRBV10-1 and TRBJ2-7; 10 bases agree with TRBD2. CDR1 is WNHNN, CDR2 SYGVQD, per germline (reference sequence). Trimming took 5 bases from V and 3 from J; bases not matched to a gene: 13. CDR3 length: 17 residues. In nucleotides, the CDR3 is TGCGCCAGCAGTCGGGCTAGCGGGAGCGGACCTAACTACGAGCAGTACTTC. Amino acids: CASSRASGSGPNYEQYF.

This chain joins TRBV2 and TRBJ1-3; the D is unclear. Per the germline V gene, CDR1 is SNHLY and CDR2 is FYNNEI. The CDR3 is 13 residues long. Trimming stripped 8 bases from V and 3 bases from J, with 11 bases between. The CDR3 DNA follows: TGTGCCAGCTCACTATTACATGGAAACACCATATATTTT. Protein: CASSLLHGNTIYF.

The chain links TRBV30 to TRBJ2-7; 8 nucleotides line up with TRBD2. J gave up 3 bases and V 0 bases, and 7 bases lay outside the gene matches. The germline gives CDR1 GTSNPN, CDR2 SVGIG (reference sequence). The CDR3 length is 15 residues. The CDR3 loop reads CAWSVRGTRDYEQYF. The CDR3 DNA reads TGTGCCTGGAGTGTACGGGGGACTAGAGACTACGAGCAGTACTTC.

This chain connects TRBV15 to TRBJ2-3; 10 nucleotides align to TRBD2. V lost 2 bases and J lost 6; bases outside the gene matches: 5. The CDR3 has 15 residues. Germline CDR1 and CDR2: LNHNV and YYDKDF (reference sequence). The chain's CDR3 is CATSRTSGIMDTQYF. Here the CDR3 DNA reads TGTGCCACCAGCAGAACTAGCGGGATCATGGATACGCAGTATTTT.

CDR3 sequence (DNA): TGTGCGCTCGGAGGACTAGCGGTCCAAGAGACCCAGTACTTC. This gives the protein CALGGLAVQETQYF. This rearrangement joins TRBV6-1 to TRBJ2-5; 10 bases match TRBD2. The CDR3 is 14 residues long. Germline lookup yields CDR1 MNHNS and CDR2 SASEGT.